This TCR beta chain stems from a study of CD39 and CD103 CD8 tumor-infiltrating T cells. Study-level results: DP CD8 TILs seemed more oligoclonal than DN, SP and blood memory CD8.

CD8+CD4-CD45RA- cells, CCR7-positive or negative, formed the memory CD8 sort. Libraries were prepared by immunoSEQ multiplex PCR; TCRdb keeps only in-frame clonotypes and omits some of them. The sample carries around 8,100 clones, roughly three fifths recorded once. This CDR3 region has 15 residues. CDR1 and CDR2 from the germline V gene are SGHRS and YFSETQ. Trimming cost V 1 base and J 5 bases; bases outside gene matches: 5. The table lists this clone with a few counts. Its antigen is unknown. This sequence originates from a human donor with head and neck squamous cell carcinoma. Sequenced material: CD8+ T cells sorted from blood. As to subset: total memory CD8 T cells (CD45RA-CCR7+/-) from blood or uninvolved lymph node. The rearrangement joins TRBV5-1 to TRBJ2-3, with 9 bases that match TRBD2. Written as DNA, the CDR3 is TGCGCCAGCAGCTTGAAGAAGACTAGCGGAGATACGCAGTATTTT. It yields the protein CASSLKKTSGDTQYF. The full variable domain, rest sourced from reference TRBV5-1 and TRBJ2-3, is KAGVTQTPRYLIKTRGQQVTLSCSPISGHRSVSWYQQTPGQGLQFLFEYFSETQRNKGNFPGRFSGRQFSNSRSEMNVSTLELGDSALYLCASSLKKTSGDTQYFGPGTRLTVL.